What follows is one T cell receptor (beta chain) and its context. This sample was taken from a study of blood T cell repertoires in COVID-19. Turning to the study itself: The study drew acute and convalescent COVID-19 samples from the United States, Italy and Spain. The cDNA or gDNA used as material had been derived from T cells, B-cell-depleted T cells, or PBMCs.

Germline values: CDR1 SGHTA, CDR2 FQGNSA. V gave up 4 bases and J gave up 1 base; unmatched junction bases: 5. The CDR3 consists of 15 residues. Per the authors' pipeline: Reference gene primers were amplified, and this amplification served to estimate nucleated cell counts. Data came from immunoSEQ multiplex PCR; TCRdb stores just in-frame clones and leaves some out. The DNA gave D and trimming, while V, J and clone size come from that table. The sample records 81,000 or so clones, about 81% being singletons. This sequence was found in a human donor in a cohort sampled during active COVID-19. Sequencing input: peripheral blood. This chain uses TRBV7-2 with TRBJ2-3; TRBD2 matches 7 bases. Written as DNA, the CDR3 is TGTGCCAGCAGCTCTAAAGCGGGACGCACAGATACGCAGTATTTT. It specifies CASSSKAGRTDTQYF.